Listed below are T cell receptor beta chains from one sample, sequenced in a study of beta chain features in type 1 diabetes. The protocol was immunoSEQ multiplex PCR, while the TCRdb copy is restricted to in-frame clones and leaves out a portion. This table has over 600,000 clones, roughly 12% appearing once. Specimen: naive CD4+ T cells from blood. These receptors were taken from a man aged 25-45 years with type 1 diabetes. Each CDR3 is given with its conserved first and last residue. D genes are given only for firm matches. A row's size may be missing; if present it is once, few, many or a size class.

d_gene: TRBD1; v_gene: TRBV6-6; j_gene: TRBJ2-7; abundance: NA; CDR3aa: CASSYGTGGHEQYF; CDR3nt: TGTGCCAGCAGTTACGGGACAGGGGGACACGAGCAGTACTTC
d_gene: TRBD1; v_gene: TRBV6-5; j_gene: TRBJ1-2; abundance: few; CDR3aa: CASSRQGIDGYTF; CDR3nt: TGTGCCAGCAGCCGACAGGGAATTGATGGCTACACCTTC
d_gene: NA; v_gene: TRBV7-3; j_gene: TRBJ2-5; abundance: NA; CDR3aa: CASSLTPGEGTQYF; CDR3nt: TGTGCCAGCAGCTTAACCCCAGGGGAGGGGACCCAGTACTTC
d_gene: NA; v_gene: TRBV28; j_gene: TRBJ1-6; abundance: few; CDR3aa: CASSGGGSNSPLHF; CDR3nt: TGTGCCAGCAGTGGGGGGGGGAGTAATTCACCCCTCCACTTT
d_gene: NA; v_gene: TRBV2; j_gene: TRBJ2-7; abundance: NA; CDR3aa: CATSRGRHSYEQYF; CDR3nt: TGTGCCACCTCCCGGGGGCGGCACTCCTACGAGCAGTACTTC
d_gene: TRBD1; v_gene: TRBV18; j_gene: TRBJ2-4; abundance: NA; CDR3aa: CASSPPSQGVNIQYF; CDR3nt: TGTGCCAGCTCACCACCTTCACAGGGGGTAAACATTCAGTACTTC
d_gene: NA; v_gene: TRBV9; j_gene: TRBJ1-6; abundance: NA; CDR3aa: CASSGGPTGQSPLHF; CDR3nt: TGTGCCAGCAGCGGGGGGCCTACGGGCCAATCACCCCTCCACTTT
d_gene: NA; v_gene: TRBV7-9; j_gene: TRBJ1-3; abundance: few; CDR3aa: CASSLVSYSGNTIYF; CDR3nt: TGTGCCAGCAGCTTAGTGAGTTACTCTGGAAACACCATATATTTT
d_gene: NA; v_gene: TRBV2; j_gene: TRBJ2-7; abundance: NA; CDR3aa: CASSEGQVPAYEQYF; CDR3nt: TGTGCCAGCAGCGAGGGGCAGGTCCCCGCCTACGAGCAGTACTTC
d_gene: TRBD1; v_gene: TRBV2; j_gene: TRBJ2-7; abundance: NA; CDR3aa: CASSGTGGYEQYF; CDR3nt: TGTGCCAGCAGTGGCACAGGGGGATACGAGCAGTACTTC
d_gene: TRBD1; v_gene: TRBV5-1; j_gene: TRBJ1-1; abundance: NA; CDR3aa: CASSLVPDRGAFF; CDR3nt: TGCGCCAGCAGCTTGGTGCCGGACAGGGGAGCTTTCTTT
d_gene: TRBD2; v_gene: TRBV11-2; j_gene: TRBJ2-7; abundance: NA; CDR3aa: CASSKTSGGATYEQYF; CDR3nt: TGTGCCAGCAGCAAGACTAGCGGGGGAGCTACCTACGAGCAGTACTTC
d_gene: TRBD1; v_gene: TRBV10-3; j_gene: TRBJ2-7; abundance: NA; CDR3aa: CATTDREPYEQYF; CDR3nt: TGTGCCACCACCGACAGGGAACCCTACGAGCAGTACTTC
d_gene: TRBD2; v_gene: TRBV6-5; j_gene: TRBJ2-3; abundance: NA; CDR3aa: CASVSASGGQDTQYF; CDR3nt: TGTGCCAGCGTTTCGGCTAGCGGGGGGCAAGATACGCAGTATTTT
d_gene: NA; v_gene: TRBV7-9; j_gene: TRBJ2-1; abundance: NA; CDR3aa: CASSLGQGDYEQFF; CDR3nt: TGTGCCAGCAGCTTAGGTCAGGGGGACTATGAGCAGTTCTTC
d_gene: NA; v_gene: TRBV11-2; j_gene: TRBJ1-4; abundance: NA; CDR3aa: CASSPRRAVNEKLFF; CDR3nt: TGTGCCAGCAGCCCCCGCCGGGCGGTTAATGAAAAACTGTTTTTT
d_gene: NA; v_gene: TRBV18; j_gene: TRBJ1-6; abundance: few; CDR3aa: CASSPVPHLRGGLSPLHF; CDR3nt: TGTGCCAGCTCACCAGTCCCGCACTTACGGGGGGGACTTTCACCCCTCCACTTT
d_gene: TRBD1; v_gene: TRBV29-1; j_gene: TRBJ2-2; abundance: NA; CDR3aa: CSGRDREAGELFF; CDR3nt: TGCAGCGGTCGGGACAGGGAAGCCGGGGAGCTGTTTTTT
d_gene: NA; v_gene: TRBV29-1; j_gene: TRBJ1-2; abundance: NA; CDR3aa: CSVATGSYGYTF; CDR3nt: TGCAGCGTTGCTACAGGGAGCTATGGCTACACCTTC
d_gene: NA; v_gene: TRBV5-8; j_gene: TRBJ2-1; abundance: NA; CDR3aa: CASSSQAGNEQFF; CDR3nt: TGTGCCAGCAGCTCCCAGGCGGGGAATGAGCAGTTCTTC
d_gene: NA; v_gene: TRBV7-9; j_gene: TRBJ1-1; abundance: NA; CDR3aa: CASSLAGHTEAFF; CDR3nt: TGTGCCAGCAGCTTAGCAGGGCACACTGAAGCTTTCTTT
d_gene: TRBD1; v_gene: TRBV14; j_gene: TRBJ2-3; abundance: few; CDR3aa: CASSQPGQSTFGTDTQYF; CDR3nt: TGTGCCAGCAGCCAACCGGGACAGTCAACGTTCGGCACAGATACGCAGTATTTT
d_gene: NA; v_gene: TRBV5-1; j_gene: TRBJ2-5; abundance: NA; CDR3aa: CASSTDWGFGETQYF; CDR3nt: TGCGCCAGCAGCACTGACTGGGGCTTCGGAGAGACCCAGTACTTC
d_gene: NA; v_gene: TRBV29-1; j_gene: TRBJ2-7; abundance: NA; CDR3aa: CSVAYGYEQYF; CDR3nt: TGCAGCGTGGCCTACGGCTACGAGCAGTACTTC
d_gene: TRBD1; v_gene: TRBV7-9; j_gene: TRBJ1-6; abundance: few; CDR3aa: CASSRPRGTGGSPLHF; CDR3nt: TGTGCCAGCAGCCGCCCCAGGGGGACAGGAGGGTCACCCCTCCACTTT
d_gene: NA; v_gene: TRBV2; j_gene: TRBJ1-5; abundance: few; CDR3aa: CASSEKREPQHF; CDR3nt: TGTGCCAGCAGCGAGAAAAGGGAGCCCCAGCATTTT
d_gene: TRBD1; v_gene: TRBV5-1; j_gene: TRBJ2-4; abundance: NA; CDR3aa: CASSRTGGHIQYF; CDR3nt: TGCGCCAGCAGTCGAACAGGGGGCCACATTCAGTACTTC
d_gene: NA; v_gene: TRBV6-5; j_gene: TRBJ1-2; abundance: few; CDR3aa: CASSYIGLSGYGYTF; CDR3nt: TGTGCCAGCAGTTACATCGGACTCTCGGGCTATGGCTACACCTTC
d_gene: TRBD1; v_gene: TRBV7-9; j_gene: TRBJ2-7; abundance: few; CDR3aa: CASSKAGTASYEQYF; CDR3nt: TGTGCCAGCAGCAAAGCCGGGACAGCCTCATACGAGCAGTACTTC
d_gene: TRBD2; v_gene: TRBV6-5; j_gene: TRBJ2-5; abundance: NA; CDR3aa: CASSHSGGREETQYF; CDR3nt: TGTGCCAGCAGCCATAGCGGGGGGAGGGAAGAGACCCAGTACTTC
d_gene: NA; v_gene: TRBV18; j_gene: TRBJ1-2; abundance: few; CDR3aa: CASSPKAGNYGYTF; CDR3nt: TGTGCCAGCTCACCAAAGGCGGGAAACTATGGCTACACCTTC
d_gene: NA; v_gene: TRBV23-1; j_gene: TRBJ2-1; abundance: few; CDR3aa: CASSHRGRKYNEQFF; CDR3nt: TGCGCCAGCAGTCATCGGGGTCGGAAATACAATGAGCAGTTCTTC
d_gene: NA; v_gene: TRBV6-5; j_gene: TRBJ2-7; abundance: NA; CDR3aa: CASHGSADYEQYF; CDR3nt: TGTGCCAGCCACGGGTCTGCGGACTACGAGCAGTACTTC
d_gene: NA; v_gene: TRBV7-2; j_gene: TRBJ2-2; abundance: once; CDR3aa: CASSSYIGELFF; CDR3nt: TGTGCCAGCAGCTCCTATATCGGGGAGCTGTTTTTT
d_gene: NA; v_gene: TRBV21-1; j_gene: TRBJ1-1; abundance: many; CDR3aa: CARGQQNTEAFF; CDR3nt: TGTGCCAGAGGACAGCAGAACACTGAAGCTTTCTTT
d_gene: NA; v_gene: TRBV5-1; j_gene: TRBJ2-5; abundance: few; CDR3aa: CASSLGLSSTQETQYF; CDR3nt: TGCGCCAGCAGCTTGGGACTATCCAGTACCCAAGAGACCCAGTACTTC
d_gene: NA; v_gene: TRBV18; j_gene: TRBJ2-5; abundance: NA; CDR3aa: CASSPGAQETQYF; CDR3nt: TGTGCCAGCTCACCAGGGGCTCAAGAGACCCAGTACTTC
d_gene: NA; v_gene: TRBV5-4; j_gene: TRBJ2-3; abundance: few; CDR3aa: CASSLVAALGTDTQYF; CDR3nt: TGTGCCAGCAGCTTGGTGGCGGCCCTAGGCACAGATACGCAGTATTTT
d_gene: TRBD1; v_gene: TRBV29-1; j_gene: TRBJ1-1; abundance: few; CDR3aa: CSGGTGGTEAFF; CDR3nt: TGCAGCGGCGGGACAGGGGGTACTGAAGCTTTCTTT
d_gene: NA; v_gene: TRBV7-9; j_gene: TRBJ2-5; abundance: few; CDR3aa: CASSPRGWTEETQYF; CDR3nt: TGTGCCAGCAGCCCTAGGGGCTGGACAGAAGAGACCCAGTACTTC
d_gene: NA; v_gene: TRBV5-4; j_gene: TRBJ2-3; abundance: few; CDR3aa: CASNPLGADTQYF; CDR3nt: TGTGCCAGCAACCCACTAGGGGCAGATACGCAGTATTTT
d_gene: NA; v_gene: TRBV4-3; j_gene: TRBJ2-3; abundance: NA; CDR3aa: CASSQAGGRGTDTQYF; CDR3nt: TGCGCCAGCAGCCAAGCCGGGGGGCGGGGGACAGATACGCAGTATTTT
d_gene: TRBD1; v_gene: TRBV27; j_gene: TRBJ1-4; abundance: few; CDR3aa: CASSSPGQGNEKLFF; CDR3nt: TGTGCCAGCAGTTCACCGGGACAGGGGAATGAAAAACTGTTTTTT
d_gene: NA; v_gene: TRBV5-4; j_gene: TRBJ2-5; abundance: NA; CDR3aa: CASSPRTGEETQYF; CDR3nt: TGTGCCAGCAGCCCAAGAACCGGGGAAGAGACCCAGTACTTC
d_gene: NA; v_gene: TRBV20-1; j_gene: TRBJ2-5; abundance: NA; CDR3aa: CSARGVTPQYF; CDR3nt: TGCAGTGCTAGAGGGGTCACTCCCCAGTACTTC
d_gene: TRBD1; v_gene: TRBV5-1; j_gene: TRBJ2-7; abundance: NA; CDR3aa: CASSSGQGSPYEQYF; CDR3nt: TGCGCCAGCAGCTCAGGACAGGGGAGTCCCTACGAGCAGTACTTC
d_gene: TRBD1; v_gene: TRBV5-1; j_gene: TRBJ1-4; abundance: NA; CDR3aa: CASSTGQANEKLFF; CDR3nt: TGCGCCAGCAGCACGGGACAGGCTAATGAAAAACTGTTTTTT
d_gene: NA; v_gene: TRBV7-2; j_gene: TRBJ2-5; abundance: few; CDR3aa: CASSLGPKETQYF; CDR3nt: TGTGCCAGCAGCTTAGGACCGAAAGAGACCCAGTACTTC
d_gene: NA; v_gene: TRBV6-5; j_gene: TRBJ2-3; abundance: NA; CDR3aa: CASSYSGGSTDTQYF; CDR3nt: TGTGCCAGCAGTTACTCTGGCGGGAGCACAGATACGCAGTATTTT
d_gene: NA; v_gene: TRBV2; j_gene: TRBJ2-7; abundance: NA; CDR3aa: CASSGGRGGSYEQYF; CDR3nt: TGTGCCAGCAGCGGGGGACGCGGCGGGTCCTACGAGCAGTACTTC
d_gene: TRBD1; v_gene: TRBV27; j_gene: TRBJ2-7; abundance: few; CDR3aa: CASSLGQGRNEQYF; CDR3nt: TGTGCCAGCAGTTTGGGACAGGGAAGGAACGAGCAGTACTTC
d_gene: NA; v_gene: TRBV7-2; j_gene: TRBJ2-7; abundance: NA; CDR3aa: CASSSPLAGVLRYEQYF; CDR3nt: TGTGCCAGCAGCTCCCCGTTAGCAGGGGTCCTTAGATACGAGCAGTACTTC
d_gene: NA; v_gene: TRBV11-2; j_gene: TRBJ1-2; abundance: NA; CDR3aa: CASSPGFNYGYTF; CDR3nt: TGTGCCAGCAGCCCCGGTTTTAACTATGGCTACACCTTC